Sequencing of this TCR beta chain was carried out in a study of vaccination and CD4 T cells after COVID-19. The treatment is: approximately 11-day PBMC culture with coronavirus spike peptide pools or control peptides (ViraFEST assay). As regards this clonotype: Its target is unknown.

Germline loops: CDR1 SGDLS, CDR2 YYNGEE. V dropped 0 bases and J dropped 2 bases, with 12 bases sitting between them. The CDR3 is 15 amino acids. Sequenced with the Oncomine TCR Beta short-read assay was DNA taken from cultured CD4+ T cells. TCRdb re-derived calls from the PCR reads in MiXCR, one entry per CDR3 protein. The sample includes approximately 20,000 distinct CDR3 sequences, 46% seen only once; the top ten take 2.5% to 3.5%. The chain is built from TRBV9 and TRBJ2-7; D is uncertain. This receptor was taken from a human donor who had recovered from COVID-19. Sequencing used CD4+ T cells from blood, cultured in vitro, obtained after SARS-CoV-2 vaccination. This CDR3 reads CASSVATDATYEQYF. In nucleotides, the CDR3 is TGTGCCAGCAGCGTAGCTACTGACGCTACCTACGAGCAGTACTTC.